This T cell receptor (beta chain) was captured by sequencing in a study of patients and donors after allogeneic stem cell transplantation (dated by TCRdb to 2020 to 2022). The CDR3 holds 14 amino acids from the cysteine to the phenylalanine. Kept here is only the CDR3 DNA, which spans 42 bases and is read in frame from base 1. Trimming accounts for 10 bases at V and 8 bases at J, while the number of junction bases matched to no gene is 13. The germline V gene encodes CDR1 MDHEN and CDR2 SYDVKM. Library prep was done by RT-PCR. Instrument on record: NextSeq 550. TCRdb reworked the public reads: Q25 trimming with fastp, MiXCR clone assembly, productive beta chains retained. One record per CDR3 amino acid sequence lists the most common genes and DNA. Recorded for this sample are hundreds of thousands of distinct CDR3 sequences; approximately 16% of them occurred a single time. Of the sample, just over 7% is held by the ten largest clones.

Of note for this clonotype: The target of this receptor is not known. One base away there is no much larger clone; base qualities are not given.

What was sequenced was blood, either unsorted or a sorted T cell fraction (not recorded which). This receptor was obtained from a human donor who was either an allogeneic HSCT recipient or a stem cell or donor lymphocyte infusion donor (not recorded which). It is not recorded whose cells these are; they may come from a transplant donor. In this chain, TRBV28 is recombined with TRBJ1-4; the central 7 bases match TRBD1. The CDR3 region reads CATLAADRREKLFF. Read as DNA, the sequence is TGTGCCACCCTTGCTGCGGACAGGCGGGAAAAACTGTTTTTT.